Below, 14 T cell receptor beta chains from the same sample are listed, as sequenced in a study of Ad26.COV2.S vaccination and SARS-CoV-2 variants (dated by TCRdb to the early 2020s). The receptor library was made with the immunoSEQ multiplex PCR assay. TCRdb took this table from immuneACCESS and kept in-frame rearrangements with V and J called. Such tables lack part of the clones; where checked against another copy, unresolved V genes explain under half of the gap, and the rest is unexplained. This sample is represented by around 340,000 clones; 65% to 90% of them were singletons. The ten largest clones represent about 10% of the sample. This specimen's treatment or condition label, per the study, means: 19 received Ad26.COV2.S at low or high dose, single or two shots; roughly five received placebo; per-sample allocation not given. For vaccine and placebo recipients, repertoires were sequenced using samples collected on day 63 after the first injection.

The specimen comprised peripheral blood, sampled in a trial of Ad26.COV2.S vaccine versus placebo. The receptors derive from a person aged 18-65 years who received the Ad26.COV2.S COVID-19 vaccine or a placebo.

This rearrangement joins TRBV2 to TRBJ1-5, with D perhaps matching TRBD1 (6 bases). Germline CDR1 SNHLY, CDR2 FYNNEI. This CDR3 is 13 amino acids long. V was clipped by 4 bases and J by 5 bases, with 9 bases between them. The CDR3 spells CASSGDTHQPQHF. The CDR3 DNA reads as TGTGCCAGCAGTGGGGACACTCATCAGCCCCAGCATTTT.

The rearrangement joins TRBV3-1 (or the pseudogene TRBV3-2) to TRBJ2-1; 11 bases agree with TRBD2. The CDR3 has 14 residues. J lost 7 bases, V lost 7 bases, and 6 bases had no gene match. The germline V gene encodes CDR1 LGHDT and CDR2 YNNKEL (reference sequence). The CDR3 protein is CASKELAGGNEQFF. CDR3 nucleotide sequence: TGTGCCAGCAAGGAGCTAGCGGGGGGAAATGAGCAGTTCTTC.

This chain links TRBV2 with TRBJ1-6; D gene uncertain. The CDR3 contains 14 residues. Germline V gene lookup returns CDR1 SNHLY and CDR2 FYNNEI. The V end was cut by 4 bases, the J end by 3 bases, with 7 bases between. In nucleotides, the CDR3 is TGTGCCAGCAGTGCCAATCGCTATAATTCACCCCTCCACTTT. Amino acid sequence: CASSANRYNSPLHF.

This clone was found once. The gene calls are TRBV6-2 or TRBV6-3 and TRBJ2-2; D unclear. The CDR3 length is 14 residues. Germline V gene sequence: CDR1 MNHEY, CDR2 SVGEGT. V lost 2 bases to trimming and J lost 5 bases, with 9 bases between them. In DNA form, the CDR3 reads TGTGCCAGCAGTTACGATGGGGTAACCGGGGAGCTGTTTTTT. Its translation: CASSYDGVTGELFF.

The V call is TRBV18, the J call TRBJ2-6, with D hard to call. V was pared by 0 bases and J by 2 bases, with 5 bases between. Germline CDR1 KGHSH, CDR2 LQKENI. The CDR3 extends over 15 amino acids. The CDR3 sequence: CASSPPGPGANVLTF. The CDR3 nucleotides read TGTGCCAGCTCACCACCAGGGCCTGGGGCCAACGTCCTGACTTTC.

The chain recombines TRBV2 with TRBJ2-7, with D hard to call. Looked up from germline, CDR1 is SNHLY and CDR2 is FYNNEI. The ends were cut back, 5 bases at V and 3 bases at J, with 14 bases in the middle. There are 14 residues in the CDR3. The CDR3 spells CASSYFQALYEQYF. The CDR3 bases are TGTGCCAGCAGTTACTTCCAGGCACTCTACGAGCAGTACTTC.

The chain is built from TRBV10-3 and TRBJ2-2; D is possibly TRBD1 (9 bases). CDR3 length: 16 amino acids. Trimming removed 5 bases at V and 2 bases at J, with 15 bases between. CDR1 ENHRY and CDR2 SYGVKD come from the germline V gene. CDR3 region: CAISRGGQGNTGELFF. CDR3 DNA: TGTGCCATCAGTCGGGGGGGACAGGGTAACACCGGGGAGCTGTTTTTT.

This CDR3 reads CASSFGRAQGIGEQYF. CDR3 DNA: TGTGCCAGCAGTTTTGGTCGGGCACAGGGAATTGGAGAGCAGTACTTC. This chain links TRBV28 with TRBJ2-7; D is possibly TRBD1 (6 bases). CDR1 and CDR2 from the germline V gene are MDHEN and SYDVKM. The CDR3 has 16 residues. Trimming cost V 3 bases and J 7 bases, with 22 bases left between them.

The V call is TRBV6-7, the J call TRBJ2-2, with D unresolved. TRBV6-7 is an open reading frame whose function is uncertain. CDR3 length: 18 residues. The V and J ends lost 0 bases and 3 bases respectively, with 17 bases between them. CDR3 sequence: CASSYSTRTAKHTGELFF. In DNA, the CDR3 is TGTGCCAGCAGTTACTCTACGCGCACGGCCAAACACACCGGGGAGCTGTTTTTT.

This clone was seen more than once but under ten times. Here the CDR3 reads CASSPGHGYTF. The CDR3 nucleotides read TGTGCCAGCAGCCCCGGGCATGGCTACACCTTC. V usage is TRBV7-2 and J usage is TRBJ1-2; no reliable D call. Trimming left V 5 bases short and J 6 bases short, with 7 bases between. CDR3 length: 11 amino acids. Germline V gives CDR1 SGHTA, CDR2 FQGNSA.

The V and J genes are TRBV21-1 and TRBJ2-4; the table's D call, TRBD1, has no DNA check behind it. TRBV21-1 is a pseudogene locus. This CDR3 is built from 16 residues. CDR3 in DNA: TGTGCCAGCAGCGCGTGCTCCGGGACACTAAAAAACATTCAGTACTTC. It codes for CASSACSGTLKNIQYF.

The chain combines TRBV3-1 (or the pseudogene TRBV3-2) with TRBJ2-2; D gene unclear. CDR1 and CDR2 from the germline V gene are LGHDT and YNNKEL (reference sequence). CDR3 length: 12 amino acids. V dropped 2 bases and J dropped 7 bases, with 5 bases sitting between them. The CDR3 DNA is TGTGCCAGCAGCCAACCGGACGGGGAGCTGTTTTTT. This gives the protein CASSQPDGELFF.

The chain couples TRBV5-6 to TRBJ1-2; D gene uncertain. CDR3 size: 14 residues. CDR1 and CDR2 from the germline V gene are SGHDT and YYEEEE. The germline V and J ends were trimmed by 0 bases and 3 bases, with 9 bases remaining between them. CDR3 in amino acids: CASSLVSDYYGYTF. In DNA, the CDR3 is TGTGCCAGCAGCTTGGTATCGGATTACTATGGCTACACCTTC.

This clone was seen ten or more times. The CDR3: CASSPLTSGGGLAKNIQYF. CDR3 coding DNA: TGTGCCAGCAGCCCGCTGACTAGCGGGGGCGGCCTAGCCAAAAACATTCAGTACTTC. This chain uses TRBV7-9 with TRBJ2-4; 12 bases map to TRBD2. The ends lost 5 bases at V and 0 bases at J; junction bases unmatched: 11. Germline loops: CDR1 SEHNR, CDR2 FQNEAQ (reference sequence). There are 19 residues in the CDR3.